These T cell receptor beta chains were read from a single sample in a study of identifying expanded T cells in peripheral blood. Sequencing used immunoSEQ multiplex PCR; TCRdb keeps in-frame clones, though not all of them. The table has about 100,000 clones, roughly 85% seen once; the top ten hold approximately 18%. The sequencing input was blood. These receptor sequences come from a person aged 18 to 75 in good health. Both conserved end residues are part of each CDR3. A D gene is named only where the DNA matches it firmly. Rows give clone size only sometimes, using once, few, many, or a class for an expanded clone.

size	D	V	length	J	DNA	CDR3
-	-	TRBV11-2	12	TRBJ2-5	TGTGCCAGCAGCTTAGCAGGGATCTTCCAGTACTTC	CASSLAGIFQYF
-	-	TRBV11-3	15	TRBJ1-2	TGTGCCAGCAGCCAAACGATCAGGGAAGGCTATGGCTACACCTTC	CASSQTIREGYGYTF
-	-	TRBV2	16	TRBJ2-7	TGTGCCAGCAGTGAAAACCTGGCAAGAGCAGGATACGAGCAGTACTTC	CASSENLARAGYEQYF
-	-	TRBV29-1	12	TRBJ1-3	TGCAGCGTTACGAGTTTTGGAAACACCATATATTTT	CSVTSFGNTIYF
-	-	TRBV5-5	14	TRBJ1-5	TGTGCCAGCAGCTTGGGACTTAGCAATCAGCCCCAGCATTTT	CASSLGLSNQPQHF
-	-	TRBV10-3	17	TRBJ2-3	TGTGCCATCAGTGAGTCGAAGCTCCTGCCGGGCACAGATACGCAGTATTTT	CAISESKLLPGTDTQYF
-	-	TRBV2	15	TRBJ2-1	TGTGCCAGCAGTGAAAGAATTAGCTCCTACAATGAGCAGTTCTTC	CASSERISSYNEQFF
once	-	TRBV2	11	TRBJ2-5	TGTGCCAGCGCGGCGGAAGAGACCCAGTACTTC	CASAAEETQYF
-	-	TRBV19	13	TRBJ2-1	TGTGCCAGTAGCGACAGAGCCCCCGATGAGCAGTTCTTC	CASSDRAPDEQFF
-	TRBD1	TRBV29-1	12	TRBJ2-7	TGCAGCATCACCTCCGGGACAGGGGGTCAGTACTTC	CSITSGTGGQYF
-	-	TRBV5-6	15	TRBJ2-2	TGTGCCAGCAGCTTGGGCGGGGGCAACACCGGGGAGCTGTTTTTT	CASSLGGGNTGELFF
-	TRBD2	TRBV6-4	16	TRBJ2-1	TGTGCCAGCAGTCGACGCGGACTAGCGGGTGGGGATGAGCAGTTCTTC	CASSRRGLAGGDEQFF
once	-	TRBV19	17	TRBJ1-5	TGTGCCAGTAGTATACTGTCAGGGACATATAGCAATCAGCCCCAGCATTTT	CASSILSGTYSNQPQHF
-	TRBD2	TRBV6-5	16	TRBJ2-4	TGTGCCAGCAGTTACTCGACTAGCGGGGGTACAAACATTCAGTACTTC	CASSYSTSGGTNIQYF
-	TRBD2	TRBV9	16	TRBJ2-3	TGTGCCAGCAGCGTAGGTGCTGGGGGGGTGACAGATACGCAGTATTTT	CASSVGAGGVTDTQYF
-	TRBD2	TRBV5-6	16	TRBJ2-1	TGTGCCAGCAGCTTGGGTGGGACTAGCGCTTACAATGAGCAGTTCTTC	CASSLGGTSAYNEQFF
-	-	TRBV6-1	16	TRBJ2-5	TGTGCCAGCAGTGCACTCCCGGGACGGCGGGTGGAGACCCAGTACTTC	CASSALPGRRVETQYF
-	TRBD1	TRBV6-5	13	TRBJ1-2	TGTGCCAGCAGTTGGGACAGGCTAAGTGGCTACACCTTC	CASSWDRLSGYTF
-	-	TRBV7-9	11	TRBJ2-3	TGTGCCAGCAGCTTAGCAGATACGCAGTATTTT	CASSLADTQYF
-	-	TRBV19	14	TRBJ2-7	TGTGCCAGTAGGAAGGGCGACGGCTCCTACGAGCAGTACTTC	CASRKGDGSYEQYF
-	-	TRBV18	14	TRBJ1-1	TGTGCCAGCTCACCGTACGGAGCGAACACTGAAGCTTTCTTT	CASSPYGANTEAFF
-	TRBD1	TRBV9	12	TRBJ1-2	TGTGCCAGCAGCGAGACAGGGACTAAGGTCTCCTTC	CASSETGTKVSF
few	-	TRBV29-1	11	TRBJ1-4	TGCAGCGCCAGGGACAATGAAAAACTGTTTTTT	CSARDNEKLFF
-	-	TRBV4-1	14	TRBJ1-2	TGCGCCAGCAGCCAAGATTGGGCCGACTATGGCTACACCTTC	CASSQDWADYGYTF
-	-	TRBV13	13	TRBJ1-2	TGTGCCAGCAGCTTACGACGGAACTATGGCTACACCTTC	CASSLRRNYGYTF
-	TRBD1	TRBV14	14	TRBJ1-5	TGTGCCAGAAAGACAGGGGGTCACAATCAGCCCCAGCATTTT	CARKTGGHNQPQHF
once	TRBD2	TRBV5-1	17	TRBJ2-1	TGCGCCAGCAGCTTGTCGGCGGGGGGGAGTTCCTACAATGAGCAGTTCTTC	CASSLSAGGSSYNEQFF
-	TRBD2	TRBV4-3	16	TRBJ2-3	TGCGCCAGCAGCCTCCAGGGCGGGGGGGCCCCAGATACGCAGTATTTT	CASSLQGGGAPDTQYF
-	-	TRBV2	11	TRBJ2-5	TGTGCCAGCAGTGAGAGCGAGACCCAGTACTTC	CASSESETQYF
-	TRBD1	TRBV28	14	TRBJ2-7	TGTGCCAGCAGTTTGGACAGGGCACCCGACGAGCAGTACTTC	CASSLDRAPDEQYF
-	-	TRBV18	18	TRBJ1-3	TGTGCCAGCTCACCACCAATAGGGTCTCCGAGCTCTGGAAACACCATATATTTT	CASSPPIGSPSSGNTIYF
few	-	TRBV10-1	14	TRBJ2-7	TGCGCCAGCAGTGAGTGGGGCCTGGCGAACGAGCAGTACTTC	CASSEWGLANEQYF
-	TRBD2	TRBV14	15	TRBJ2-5	TGTGCCAGCAGCCAATGGCGGGGGGCTCAAGAGACCCAGTACTTC	CASSQWRGAQETQYF
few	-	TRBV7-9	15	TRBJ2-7	TGTGCCAGCAGCTTAGAAGGGGCAGGGGTCCACGAGCAGTACTTC	CASSLEGAGVHEQYF
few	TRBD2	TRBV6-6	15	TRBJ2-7	TGTGCCAGCAGTTACTCTAGCGGGGGGGCCTACGAGCAGTACTTC	CASSYSSGGAYEQYF
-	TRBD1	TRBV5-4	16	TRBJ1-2	TGTGCCAGCAGCCCACAGGGGTCCGAGATTGGCTATGGCTACACCTTC	CASSPQGSEIGYGYTF
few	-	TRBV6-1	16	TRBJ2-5	TGTGCCAGCAGTGAAGCGGGTGCCGGGGTAACAGAGACCCAGTACTTC	CASSEAGAGVTETQYF
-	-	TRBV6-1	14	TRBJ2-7	TGTGCCAGCACCCCTCGGGGGGCCTCCTACGAGCAGTACTTC	CASTPRGASYEQYF
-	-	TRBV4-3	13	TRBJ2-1	TGCGCCAGCAGCCAAGAATATAGTCCAAAGCAGTTCTTC	CASSQEYSPKQFF
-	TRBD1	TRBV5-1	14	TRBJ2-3	TGCGCCAGCAGCCAGGGACAGGGAACCGATACGCAGTATTTT	CASSQGQGTDTQYF
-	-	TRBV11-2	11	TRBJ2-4	TGTGCCAGCAGCTCGGGGGTCATTCAGTACTTC	CASSSGVIQYF
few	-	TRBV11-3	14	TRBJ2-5	TGTGCCAGCAGCTTAACCGACGGGGGGCGCACCCAGTACTTC	CASSLTDGGRTQYF